A single sample gave rise to the 3 T cell receptor beta chains below, sequenced in a study of early T cells in non-severe SARS-CoV-2 infection. MiXCR, applied by TCRdb to the 5' RACE reads, yields one record per CDR3 protein. The sample yields tens of thousands of distinct CDR3 sequences, around 6.3% seen once. Sample: whole blood, taken at baseline. Receptors were obtained from an adult who was a healthcare worker with PCR-confirmed SARS-CoV-2 infection or an uninfected control (not recorded which).

This chain uses TRBV5-1 with TRBJ2-7; tentatively, D is TRBD2 (6 bases). There are 14 residues in the CDR3. The ends were cut back, 0 bases at V and 4 bases at J, with 11 bases in the middle. Germline values: CDR1 SGHRS, CDR2 YFSETQ. Here the CDR3 DNA reads TGCGCCAGCAGCTTGGCGGGTCGGGGGTACGAGCAGTACTTC. It is translated as CASSLAGRGYEQYF.

J is TRBJ2-1 and V is TRBV27; perhaps TRBD1 as D (5 bases). The CDR3 runs to 14 residues. Germline loops: CDR1 MNHEY, CDR2 SMNVEV (reference sequence). Trimming took off 8 bases at V and 1 base at J, with 12 bases between the two ends. CDR3 nucleotide sequence: TGTGCCAGCGGACAAAGGGGATCCTACAATGAGCAGTTCTTC. This sequence encodes CASGQRGSYNEQFF.

V and J are TRBV20-1 and TRBJ1-5, with D possibly TRBD1 on 5 matching bases. Germline CDR1 reads DFQATT; CDR2 reads SNEGSKA (reference sequence). This CDR3 is 14 amino acids long. The germline V and J ends were trimmed by 6 bases and 4 bases, with 16 bases remaining between them. This CDR3 reads CSASGGRGNQPQHF. CDR3 bases: TGCAGTGCCAGTGGGGGACGCGGGAATCAGCCCCAGCATTTT.